Given below is one T cell receptor (beta chain) in context. It has no known antigen specificity. Qualities for individual bases were not recorded, and no much larger clone is one base off. V loses 3 bases of germline sequence and J loses 7 bases, and the interval between the two ends is 7 bases. Via the germline V gene, CDR1 is MNHNS and CDR2 SASEGT. Its CDR3 holds 12 amino acids, cysteine through phenylalanine. Solely the CDR3 DNA is kept, with 36 bases framed from the first base. The data derive from a study of blood T cell repertoires in COVID-19 (dated by TCRdb to about 2020). Notes on the research overall: Samples covering the acute and convalescent phases of COVID-19 were provided by collaborators in the United States, Italy and Spain. The repertoires were released in a freely available public database meant as a resource for research on the immune response to SARS-CoV-2. The prospective study material was composed of cDNA or gDNA derived from T cells, B-cell-depleted T cells, or PBMCs. Deeply sampled blood TCRbeta repertoires from subjects exposed to, actively infected with, or recovered from COVID-19 were included in the dataset. Samples were obtained from the ongoing ImmuneRACE study (first 160 participants) and from approximately 1,200 subjects provided by 6 global collaborators. A de-identified subject ID, COVID-19 status, age in years and sex were almost always included in the sample metadata. HLA class I and class II types, where available, came from metadata supplied by the sample provider rather than from assay-based typing.

Points the paper makes about the study in general: The amount of clinical and demographic metadata varied by source and participant and was provided uncurated.

The collaborating institutions used their own protocols to collect whole blood in K2EDTA tubes. For TCRbeta analysis, collaborators shipped samples as frozen whole blood, isolated PBMCs, or DNA extracted from either of those sample types. TCRbeta CDR3 regions were amplified from genomic DNA by means of the immunoSEQ Assay, a bias-controlled multiplex PCR. The original methods were these. The number of nucleated cells in each sample was estimated from the amplification of reference gene primers within the assay. Sequence reads were collapsed and filtered to measure the absolute abundance of every unique TCRbeta CDR3 rearrangement. For each sample, productive Simpson clonality was calculated by taking the square root of Simpson's diversity index across productive rearrangements. This immuneACCESS table, as held by TCRdb, lists in-frame sequences with V and J called but not all clones. Of the missing ones, under half trace to an unresolved V gene in checked studies; the others have no known cause. The DNA was the basis for D and trimming; V, J and clone size are from that table. The sample table contains 200,000 to 300,000 clones; only one count was recorded for about 90% of them. Of the sample, roughly 3.6% is held by the ten largest clones.

Source material: peripheral blood. Recombination joined TRBV6-1 with TRBJ1-5; TRBD1 could be the D gene, as 5 bases match. The receptor's source is a middle-aged woman with acute or convalescent COVID-19. Here is the DNA: TGTGCCAGCAGTGATGGGGGGCAGCCCCAGCATTTT. This sequence encodes CASSDGGQPQHF.